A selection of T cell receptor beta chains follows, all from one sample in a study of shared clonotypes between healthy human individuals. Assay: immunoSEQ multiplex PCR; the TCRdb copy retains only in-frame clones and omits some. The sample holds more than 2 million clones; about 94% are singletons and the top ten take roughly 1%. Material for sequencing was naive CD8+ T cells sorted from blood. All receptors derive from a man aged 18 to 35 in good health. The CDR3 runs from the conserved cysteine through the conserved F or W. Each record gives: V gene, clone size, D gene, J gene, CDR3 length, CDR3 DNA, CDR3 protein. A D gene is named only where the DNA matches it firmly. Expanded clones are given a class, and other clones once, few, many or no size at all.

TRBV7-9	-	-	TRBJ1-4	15	TGTGCCAGCAGCTCCGTCCCAGGGGAGGGAGAAAAACTGTTTTTT	CASSSVPGEGEKLFF
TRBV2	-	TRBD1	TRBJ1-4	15	TGTGCCAGCAGTCAAAACCGGGACAGTAATGAAAAACTGTTTTTT	CASSQNRDSNEKLFF
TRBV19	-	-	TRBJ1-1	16	TGTGCCAGTAGTATAGATCTCAGTACAGGGAGGACTGAAGCTTTCTTT	CASSIDLSTGRTEAFF
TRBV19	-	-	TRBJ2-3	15	TGTGCCAGTAGTATTTTGGGGGCTAGCACAGATACGCAGTATTTT	CASSILGASTDTQYF
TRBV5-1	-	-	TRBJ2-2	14	TGCGCCAGCAGATGGACACTGAACACCGGGGAGCTGTTTTTT	CASRWTLNTGELFF
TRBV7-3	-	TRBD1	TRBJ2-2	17	TGTGCCAGCAGCTCGATTCCGGGACAGGGTCACGACGGGGAGCTGTTTTTT	CASSSIPGQGHDGELFF
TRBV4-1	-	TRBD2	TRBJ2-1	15	TGCGCCAGCAGCCACCGGGAGGAGGCCTACAATGAGCAGTTCTTC	CASSHREEAYNEQFF
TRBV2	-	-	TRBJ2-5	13	TGTGCCAGCATAGACACAGACCAAGAGACCCAGTACTTC	CASIDTDQETQYF
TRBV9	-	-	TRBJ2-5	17	TGTGCCAGCAGCGTAGAGGAGGGAACCAGAGGGGAAGAGACCCAGTACTTC	CASSVEEGTRGEETQYF
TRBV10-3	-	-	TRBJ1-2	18	TGTGCCATCAGTGAAGGGCCGGGCGGGACACAGAATAACTATGGCTACACCTTC	CAISEGPGGTQNNYGYTF
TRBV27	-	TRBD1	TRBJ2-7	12	TGTGCCAGCGGGCAGGGGGCCTACGAGCAGTACTTC	CASGQGAYEQYF
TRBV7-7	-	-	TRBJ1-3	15	TGTGCTAGCAGCGCGTACATAGGCTCTGGAAACACCATATATTTT	CASSAYIGSGNTIYF
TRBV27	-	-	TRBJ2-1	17	TGTGCCAGCAGTTTATCTGGAAGGGGGGCGTCCTACAATGAGCAGTTCTTC	CASSLSGRGASYNEQFF
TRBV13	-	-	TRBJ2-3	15	TGTGCCAGCAGCTTTCTAGGGCAGGGGAGAGATACGCAGTATTTT	CASSFLGQGRDTQYF
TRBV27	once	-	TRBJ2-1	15	TGTGCCAGCAGTTTATCGGGCAGCTCCTACAATGAGCAGTTCTTC	CASSLSGSSYNEQFF
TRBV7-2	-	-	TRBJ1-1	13	TGTGCCAGCAGCCCAGGGGCTCGGGCTGAAGCTTTCTTT	CASSPGARAEAFF
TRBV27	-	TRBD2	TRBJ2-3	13	TGTGCCAGCAGTTCCGGGACTAAAGATACGCAGTATTTT	CASSSGTKDTQYF
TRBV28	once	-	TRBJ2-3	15	TGTGCCAGCAGTACAGGAACTCGAAGCACAGATACGCAGTATTTT	CASSTGTRSTDTQYF
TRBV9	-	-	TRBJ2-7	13	TGTGCCAGCAGCGCGTGGGGTGGCCACGAGCAGTACTTC	CASSAWGGHEQYF
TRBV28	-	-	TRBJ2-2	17	TGTGCCAGCAGCTCAAGTGGGACGGGGGCCATCCCCGGGGAGCTGTTTTTT	CASSSSGTGAIPGELFF
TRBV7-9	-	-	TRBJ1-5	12	TGTGCCAGCAGCTTATATTTATCTTTCCAGCATTTT	CASSLYLSFQHF
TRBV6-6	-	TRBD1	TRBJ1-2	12	TGTGCCAGCACTGGACAGGGCTATGGCTACACCTTC	CASTGQGYGYTF
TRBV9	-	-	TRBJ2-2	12	TGTGCCAGCAGTGAGGGCCTCGGGGAGCTGTTTTTT	CASSEGLGELFF
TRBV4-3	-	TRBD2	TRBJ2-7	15	TGCGCCAGCAGCCAAGAGGAGACTAGCCTATACGAGCAGTACTTC	CASSQEETSLYEQYF
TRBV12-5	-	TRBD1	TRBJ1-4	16	TGTGCTAGTGGTTTGGGCCTGACAGGGTCGAATGAAAAACTGTTTTTT	CASGLGLTGSNEKLFF
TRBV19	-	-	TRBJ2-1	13	TGTGCCAGTAGTATACTAACTAGCCATGAGCAGTTCTTC	CASSILTSHEQFF
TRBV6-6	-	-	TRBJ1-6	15	TGTGCCAGCACCCTCGGCGACAGTGCGAATTCACCCCTCCACTTT	CASTLGDSANSPLHF
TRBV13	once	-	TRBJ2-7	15	TGTGCCAGCAGCTTCAGGGTTAGAGGCGTCTACGAGCAGTACTTC	CASSFRVRGVYEQYF
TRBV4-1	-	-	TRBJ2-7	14	TGCGCCAGCAGCCACCGGGACACGAACTACGAGCAGTACTTC	CASSHRDTNYEQYF
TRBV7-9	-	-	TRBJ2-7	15	TGTGCCAGCAGCTCGGAACTGGGGGAGCACTACGAGCAGTACTTC	CASSSELGEHYEQYF
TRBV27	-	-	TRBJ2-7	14	TGTGCCAGCAGTTTATCGGGCAGGGAGGACGAGCAGTACTTC	CASSLSGREDEQYF
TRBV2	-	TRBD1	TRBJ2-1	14	TGTGCCAGCGCTCGACAGGGCTGGGACAATGAGCAGTTCTTC	CASARQGWDNEQFF
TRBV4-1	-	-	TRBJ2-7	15	TGCGCCAGCAGCCAGACGGGACTCGGGATATACGAGCAGTACTTC	CASSQTGLGIYEQYF
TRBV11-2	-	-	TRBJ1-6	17	TGTGCCAGCAGCTTAGAGGGTGGCCTCCTCTATAATTCACCCCTCCACTTT	CASSLEGGLLYNSPLHF